The rows below give T cell receptor beta chains drawn from one sample of a study of CXCR3-negative and CXCR3-positive naive CD8 T cells. TCRdb reanalyzed the 5' RACE reads and collapses them to one entry per CDR3 protein, without DNA. Its table records 28,000 or so distinct CDR3 sequences. The sequencing sample was made of naive CXCR3- CD8+ T cells from blood. The receptors were gathered from a human donor in good health. Some clones in this sample may be carry-over from other donors' samples. CDR3s include the opening cysteine and the closing phenylalanine or tryptophan. Fields, in order: J gene, V gene, clone size, CDR3 protein. Clone size appears in some rows only: once, few, many, or a class for an expanded clone.

>TRBJ2-2|TRBV27|-
CASSSRESAGELFF
>TRBJ2-1|TRBV20-1|-
CSAPDRDYNEQFF
>TRBJ2-1|TRBV7-3|-
CASSLFHSLYNEQFF
>TRBJ2-1|TRBV7-3|-
CASSPSPGLAGVEQFF
>TRBJ2-5|TRBV29-1|medium-sized
CSVDRELQETQYF
>TRBJ1-1|TRBV6-6|-
CATVRNTEAFF
>TRBJ1-2|TRBV5-1|-
CASSLTQSRRTANYGYTF
>TRBJ2-2|TRBV29-1|-
CSVDLAGGRTGELFF
>TRBJ2-7|TRBV6-5|-
CASSYSNTDEQYF
>TRBJ2-5|TRBV20-1|-
CSAPDRAGDLRAQYF
>TRBJ1-2|TRBV14|-
CASSQDLQARGYTF
>TRBJ2-1|TRBV27|-
CASSLAGLGPEQFF
>TRBJ2-7|TRBV25-1|-
CASSGGGLSYEQYF
>TRBJ2-3|TRBV28|-
CASSHGMTQISTDTQYF
>TRBJ1-6|TRBV6-5|-
CASSTKPQGTSPLHF
>TRBJ2-1|TRBV14|-
CASSTGLVPYNEQFF
>TRBJ2-7|TRBV7-9|-
CASSLDSASYEQYF
>TRBJ1-1|TRBV27|-
CASSFTSYTPEAFF
>TRBJ2-5|TRBV18|-
CASSLFRTDQETQYF
>TRBJ2-3|TRBV7-3|-
CASSSGGTDTQYF
>TRBJ2-2|TRBV12-3/TRBV12-4|-
CASSRGADNGELFF
>TRBJ2-1|TRBV7-9|-
CASSLGQGAGFNEQFF
>TRBJ2-1|TRBV5-1|-
CASSLGTSTYNEQFF
>TRBJ2-2|TRBV20-1|-
CSARDVTRGDTGELFF
>TRBJ2-5|TRBV20-1|-
CSAIKAGGGETQYF